Below, 2 T cell receptor beta chains from the same sample are listed, as sequenced in a study of shared clonotypes between healthy human individuals. Profiled with immunoSEQ multiplex PCR; TCRdb holds only in-frame clones, not every one. Of 780,000 or so clones listed, 72% are singletons. Sequencing input: memory CD4+ T cells sorted from blood. Subset meaning: CD45RA-negative fraction. The origin of the receptors is a woman in her twenties or thirties in good health.

The rearrangement links TRBV13 to TRBJ1-2, with 9 nucleotides matching TRBD1. The CDR3 is made up of 15 amino acids. The germline CDR1 and CDR2 sequences are PRHDT and FYEKMQ (reference sequence). The V and J ends lost 6 bases and 4 bases, in that order; junction bases with no gene match: 9. CDR3 bases: TGTGCCAGCAGTTCCGGGACAGGGAAGTTCTATGGCTACACCTTC. Residues: CASSSGTGKFYGYTF.

The chain couples TRBV4-2 to TRBJ2-1; D unresolved. V gave up 1 base and J gave up 7 bases, with 11 bases separating them. This CDR3 spans 14 amino acids. CDR1 LGHNA and CDR2 YNFKEQ come from the germline V gene. For the CDR3, the DNA is TGTGCCAGCAGCCAAGGGGCGTTGAAGAATGAGCAGTTCTTC. It yields the protein CASSQGALKNEQFF.